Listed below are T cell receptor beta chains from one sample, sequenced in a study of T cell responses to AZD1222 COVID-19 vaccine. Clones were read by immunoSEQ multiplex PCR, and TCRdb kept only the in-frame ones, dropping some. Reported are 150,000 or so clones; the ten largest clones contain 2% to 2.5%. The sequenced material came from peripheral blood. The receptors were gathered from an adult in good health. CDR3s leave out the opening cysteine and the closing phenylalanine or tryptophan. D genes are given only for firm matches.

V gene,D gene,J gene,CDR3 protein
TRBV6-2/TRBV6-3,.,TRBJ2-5,ASSDGYQETQY
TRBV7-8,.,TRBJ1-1,ASSFLAGLNTEAF
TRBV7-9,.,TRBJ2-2,ASTTRTNTGELF
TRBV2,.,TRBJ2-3,ASGGTQVGTTQY
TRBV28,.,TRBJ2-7,ASSPPAPGPYEQY
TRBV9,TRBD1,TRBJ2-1,ASSVRDSTYNEQF
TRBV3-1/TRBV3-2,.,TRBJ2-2,ASSEGGRQRFGELF
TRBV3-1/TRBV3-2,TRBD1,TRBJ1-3,ASSNRGISGNTIY
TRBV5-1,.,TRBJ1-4,ASSLGPATNEKLF
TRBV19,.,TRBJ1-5,ASSIAGSQPQH
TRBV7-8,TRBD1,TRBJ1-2,ASSYRGQGGLSYGYT
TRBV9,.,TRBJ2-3,ASSVGVGAPGTDTQY
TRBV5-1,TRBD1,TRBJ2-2,ASSLDGQGASTGELF
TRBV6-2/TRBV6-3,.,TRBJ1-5,ASSYGDQPQH
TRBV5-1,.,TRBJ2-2,ASSLVLAHTGELF
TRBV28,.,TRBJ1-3,ASRRRGSSGNTIY